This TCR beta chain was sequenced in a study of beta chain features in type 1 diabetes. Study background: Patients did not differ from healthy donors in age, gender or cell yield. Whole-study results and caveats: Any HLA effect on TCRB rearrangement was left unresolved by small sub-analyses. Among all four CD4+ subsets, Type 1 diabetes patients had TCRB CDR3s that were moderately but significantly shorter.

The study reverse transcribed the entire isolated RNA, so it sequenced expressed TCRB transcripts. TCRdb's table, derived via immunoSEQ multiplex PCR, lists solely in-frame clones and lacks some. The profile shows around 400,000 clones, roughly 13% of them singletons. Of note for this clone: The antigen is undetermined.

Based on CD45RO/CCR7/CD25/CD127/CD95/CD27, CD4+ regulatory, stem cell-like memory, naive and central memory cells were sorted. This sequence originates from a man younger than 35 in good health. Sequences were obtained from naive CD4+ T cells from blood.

In nucleotides, the CDR3 is TGTGCCAGCCAAAGACAGGACAACTATGGCTACACCTTC. It is translated as CASQRQDNYGYTF. The gene calls are TRBV19 and TRBJ1-2; D may be TRBD1 (6 bases). The CDR3 runs 13 residues. The V end was cut by 9 bases, the J end by 2 bases, with 13 bases between. In germline, CDR1 is LNHDA, CDR2 SQIVND (reference sequence). The full variable domain, rest sourced from reference TRBV19 and TRBJ1-2, is DGGITQSPKYLFRKEGQNVTLSCEQNLNHDAMYWYRQDPGQGLRLIYYSQIVNDFQKGDIAEGYSVSREKKESFPLTVTSAQKNPTAFYLCASQRQDNYGYTFGSGTRLTVV.